Listed below are T cell receptor beta chains from one sample, sequenced in a study of shared clonotypes between healthy human individuals. Using immunoSEQ multiplex PCR, the repertoire was profiled, and TCRdb retains in-frame clones only, with some absent. The data show 1.5 million to 2.5 million clones, 85% to 95% seen once. Sequenced sample: naive CD8+ T cells sorted from blood. Source of these receptors: a man aged 18 to 29 in good health. The CDR3 runs from the conserved cysteine through the conserved F or W.

J gene: TRBJ2-7
V gene: TRBV6-1
CDR3 protein: CASSADVAYEQYF

J gene: TRBJ1-1
V gene: TRBV5-1
CDR3 protein: CASSLVGTATEAFF

J gene: TRBJ2-1
V gene: TRBV6-6
CDR3 protein: CASSYAGTSGAEQFF

J gene: TRBJ2-7
V gene: TRBV27
CDR3 protein: CASSSPASGRYEQYF

J gene: TRBJ1-1
V gene: TRBV7-6
CDR3 protein: CASSLTEGTNTEAFF

J gene: TRBJ1-6
V gene: TRBV4-3
CDR3 protein: CASSQDSANSPLHF

J gene: TRBJ1-6
V gene: TRBV28
CDR3 protein: CASSPEVGLRSPLHF

J gene: TRBJ2-1
V gene: TRBV27
CDR3 protein: CASSLSSGEPVNEQFF

J gene: TRBJ2-1
V gene: TRBV30
CDR3 protein: CAWSVTGTNEQFF

J gene: TRBJ2-1
V gene: TRBV15
CDR3 protein: CATSREISGTYNEQFF

J gene: TRBJ2-5
V gene: TRBV15
CDR3 protein: CATSSGRGAETQYF

J gene: TRBJ2-7
V gene: TRBV5-1
CDR3 protein: CASRQGIYEQYF

J gene: TRBJ2-1
V gene: TRBV14
CDR3 protein: CASSQDGSSYNEQFF

J gene: TRBJ2-3
V gene: TRBV6-5
CDR3 protein: CASSHATTDTQYF

J gene: TRBJ2-1
V gene: TRBV5-6
CDR3 protein: CASSLLAEAYNEQFF

J gene: TRBJ2-2
V gene: TRBV29-1
CDR3 protein: CSGRVGNTGELFF

J gene: TRBJ1-5
V gene: TRBV10-3
CDR3 protein: CAISDGMRDTNQPQHF

J gene: TRBJ2-7
V gene: TRBV5-6
CDR3 protein: CASSLSHEQYF

J gene: TRBJ2-7
V gene: TRBV7-9
CDR3 protein: CASSLNRDYEQYF

J gene: TRBJ1-3
V gene: TRBV25-1
CDR3 protein: CASSPGSSGNTIYF

J gene: TRBJ2-1
V gene: TRBV4-3
CDR3 protein: CASSQGRGGSQDGEQFF

J gene: TRBJ2-1
V gene: TRBV28
CDR3 protein: CASSLQLAVFNEQFF

J gene: TRBJ1-3
V gene: TRBV9
CDR3 protein: CASSAILEGTGNTIYF

J gene: TRBJ2-7
V gene: TRBV6-5
CDR3 protein: CASSFGYEQYF

J gene: TRBJ2-7
V gene: TRBV5-6
CDR3 protein: CASSGDEEDEQYF

J gene: TRBJ1-2
V gene: TRBV2
CDR3 protein: CASSEWSDGYTF

J gene: TRBJ1-2
V gene: TRBV7-9
CDR3 protein: CASSFRGDYGYTF

J gene: TRBJ1-2
V gene: TRBV9
CDR3 protein: CASSGVGSRYGYTF

J gene: TRBJ2-5
V gene: TRBV7-9
CDR3 protein: CASSSYSTGVGETQYF

J gene: TRBJ1-4
V gene: TRBV9
CDR3 protein: CASSVAGGRELFF

J gene: TRBJ1-5
V gene: TRBV7-9
CDR3 protein: CASARDVGLNQPQHF

J gene: TRBJ1-2
V gene: TRBV5-1
CDR3 protein: CASSPLSPSYGYTF

J gene: TRBJ2-7
V gene: TRBV6-6
CDR3 protein: CASDGVPGYEQYF

J gene: TRBJ1-4
V gene: TRBV4-3
CDR3 protein: CASSRTFDFTKEKLFF

J gene: TRBJ1-3
V gene: TRBV6-5
CDR3 protein: CASKDGTGNTIYF

J gene: TRBJ1-4
V gene: TRBV19
CDR3 protein: CASSIALGQGDEKLFF

J gene: TRBJ2-2
V gene: TRBV7-9
CDR3 protein: CASSKGLADTGELFF

J gene: TRBJ1-1
V gene: TRBV6-1
CDR3 protein: CASNGRGILNTEAFF

J gene: TRBJ2-2
V gene: TRBV28
CDR3 protein: CASSSPGDTGELFF

J gene: TRBJ2-2
V gene: TRBV4-3
CDR3 protein: CASRQRDPGTGELFF

J gene: TRBJ2-2
V gene: TRBV6-6
CDR3 protein: CASSAPGPNTGELFF

J gene: TRBJ2-7
V gene: TRBV10-2
CDR3 protein: CASSPQQGYEQYF

J gene: TRBJ2-7
V gene: TRBV5-6
CDR3 protein: CASSSSTSPSYEQYF

J gene: TRBJ2-7
V gene: TRBV11-2
CDR3 protein: CASSLSSSYEQYF

J gene: TRBJ2-7
V gene: TRBV7-6
CDR3 protein: CASSLGGSGEQYF

J gene: TRBJ1-2
V gene: TRBV7-8
CDR3 protein: CASSPTRTGIYYGYTF

J gene: TRBJ2-5
V gene: TRBV7-9
CDR3 protein: CASTFFMGQGRETQYF

J gene: TRBJ2-2
V gene: TRBV4-1
CDR3 protein: CASSPEGSGQIDTGELFF

J gene: TRBJ2-7
V gene: TRBV19
CDR3 protein: CASTPTPEGSYEQYF

J gene: TRBJ2-7
V gene: TRBV6-1
CDR3 protein: CASVPAGIVYEQYF

J gene: TRBJ1-5
V gene: TRBV21-1
CDR3 protein: CASSKDRPVWNQPQHF